Below, one T cell receptor (beta chain) is given with its context. This sample was taken from a study of T cell repertoires in cytomegalovirus infection. Via MiXCR, TCRdb re-called the reads, giving one row per CDR3 protein. The sample shows 500,000 or so distinct CDR3 sequences, approximately 15% of them seen only once. Losses at the gene ends were 6 bases for V and 7 bases for J; bases not matched to a gene: 7. The germline CDR1 and CDR2 sequences are SGHVS and FNYEAQ. The CDR3 runs 16 residues. The material sequenced was CD8+ T cells from PBMCs. This TCR came from a human donor in good health (CMV status not recorded). Some clones in this sample may be carry-over from other donors' samples. The chain recombines TRBV7-6 with TRBJ2-1; 15 bases are shared with TRBD2. CDR3 nucleotides: TGTGCCAGCAGACCTCCGGGACTAGCGGGGGGAAATGAGCAGTTCTTC. It translates to CASRPPGLAGGNEQFF.